Detailed here is one T cell receptor beta chain. The antigen is unknown. This sample was taken from a study of early T cells in non-severe SARS-CoV-2 infection. About the research overall: Sequencing of unsorted whole blood was done on bulk RNA, leaving chains unpaired.

Germline loops: CDR1 MNHEY, CDR2 SVGEGT. The junction had 2 bases not matched to a gene; V was cut back by 6 bases and J by 1 base. The CDR3 has 14 residues. Notes on the study in general: Private and CD4 specificities were missed by VDJdb matching, skewed to anti-spike CD8.

The TCR library protocol attached unique molecular identifiers to the individual cDNA molecules. MiXCR, applied by TCRdb to the 5' RACE reads, yields one record per CDR3 protein. The sample has 59,000 or so distinct CDR3 sequences, around an eighth seen once. The input for sequencing was whole blood, taken at baseline. The source of this sequence is an adult who was a healthcare worker with PCR-confirmed SARS-CoV-2 infection or an uninfected control (not recorded which). The chain is built from TRBV6-2 or TRBV6-3 and TRBJ2-2, with TRBD1 identical over 7 bases. The CDR3 nucleotides are TGTGCCAGCAGCAACAGGGGGAACACCGGGGAGCTGTTTTTT. It encodes CASSNRGNTGELFF.